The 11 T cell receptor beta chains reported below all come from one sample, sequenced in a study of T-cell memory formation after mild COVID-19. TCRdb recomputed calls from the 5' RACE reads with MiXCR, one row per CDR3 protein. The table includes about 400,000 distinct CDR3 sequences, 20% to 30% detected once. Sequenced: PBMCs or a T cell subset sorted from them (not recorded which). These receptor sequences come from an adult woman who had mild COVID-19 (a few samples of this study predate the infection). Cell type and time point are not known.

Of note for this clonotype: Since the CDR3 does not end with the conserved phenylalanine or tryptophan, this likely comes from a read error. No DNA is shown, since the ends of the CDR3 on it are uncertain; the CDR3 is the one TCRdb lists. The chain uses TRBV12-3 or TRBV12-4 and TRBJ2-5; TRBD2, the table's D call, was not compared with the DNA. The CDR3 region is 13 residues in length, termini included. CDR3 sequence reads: CASSLGGAGGRYI.

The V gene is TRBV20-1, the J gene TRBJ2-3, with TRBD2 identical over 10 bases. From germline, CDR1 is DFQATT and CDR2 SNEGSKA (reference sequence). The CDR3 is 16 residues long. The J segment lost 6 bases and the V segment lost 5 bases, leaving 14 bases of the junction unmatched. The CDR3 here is CSAGLTSGIIRDTQYF. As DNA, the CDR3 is TGCAGTGCTGGCCTAACTAGCGGGATAATCAGGGATACGCAGTATTTT.

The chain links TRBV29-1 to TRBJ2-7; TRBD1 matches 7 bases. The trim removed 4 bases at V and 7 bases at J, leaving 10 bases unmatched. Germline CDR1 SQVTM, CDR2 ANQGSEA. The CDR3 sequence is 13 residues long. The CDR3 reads CSVGTGVLKEQYF. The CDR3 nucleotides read TGCAGCGTTGGTACAGGGGTTCTCAAGGAGCAGTACTTC.

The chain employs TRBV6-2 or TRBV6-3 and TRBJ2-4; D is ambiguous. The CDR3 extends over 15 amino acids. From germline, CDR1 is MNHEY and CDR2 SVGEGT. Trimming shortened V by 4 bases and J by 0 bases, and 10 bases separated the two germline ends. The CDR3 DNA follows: TGTGCCAGCAGTTTTATGGCCTTAGCCAAAAACATTCAGTACTTC. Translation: CASSFMALAKNIQYF.

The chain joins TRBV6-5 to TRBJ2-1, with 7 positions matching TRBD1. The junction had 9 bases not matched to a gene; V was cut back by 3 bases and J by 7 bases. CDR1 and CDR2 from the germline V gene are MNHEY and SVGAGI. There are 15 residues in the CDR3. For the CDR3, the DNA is TGTGCCAGCAGTTATCCCACCCTCAGGGGGAATGAGCAGTTCTTC. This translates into CASSYPTLRGNEQFF.

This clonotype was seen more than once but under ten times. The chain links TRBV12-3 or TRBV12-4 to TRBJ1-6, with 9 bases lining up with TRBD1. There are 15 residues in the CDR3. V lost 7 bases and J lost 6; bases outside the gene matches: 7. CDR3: CASTFYRGRNSPLHF. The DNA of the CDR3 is TGTGCCAGCACCTTCTACAGGGGGCGTAATTCACCCCTCCACTTT.

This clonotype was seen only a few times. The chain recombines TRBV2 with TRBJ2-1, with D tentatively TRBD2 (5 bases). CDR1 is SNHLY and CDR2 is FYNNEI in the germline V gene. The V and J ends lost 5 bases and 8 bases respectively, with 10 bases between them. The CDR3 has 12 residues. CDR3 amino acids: CASSPLAYEQFF. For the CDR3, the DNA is TGTGCCAGCAGTCCCCTAGCATATGAGCAGTTCTTC. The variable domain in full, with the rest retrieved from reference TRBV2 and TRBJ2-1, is EPEVTQTPSHQVTQMGQEVILRCVPISNHLYFYWYRQILGQKVEFLVSFYNNEISEKSEIFDDQFSVERPDGSNFTLKIRSTKLEDSAMYFCASSPLAYEQFFGPGTRLTVL.

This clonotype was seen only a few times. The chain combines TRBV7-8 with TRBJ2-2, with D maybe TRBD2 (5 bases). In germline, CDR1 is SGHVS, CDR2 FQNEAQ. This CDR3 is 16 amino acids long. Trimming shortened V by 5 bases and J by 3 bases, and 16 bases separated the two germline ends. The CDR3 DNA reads TGTGCCAGCAGCCGCCGGCTCGGGGTTGACACCGGGGAGCTGTTTTTT. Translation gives CASSRRLGVDTGELFF.

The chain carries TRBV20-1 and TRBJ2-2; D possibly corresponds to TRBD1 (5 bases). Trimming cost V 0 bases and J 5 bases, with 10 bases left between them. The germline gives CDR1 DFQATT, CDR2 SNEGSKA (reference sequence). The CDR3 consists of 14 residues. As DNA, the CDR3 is TGCAGTGCTAGAGACAGGGCTGAGACCGGGGAGCTGTTTTTT. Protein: CSARDRAETGELFF.

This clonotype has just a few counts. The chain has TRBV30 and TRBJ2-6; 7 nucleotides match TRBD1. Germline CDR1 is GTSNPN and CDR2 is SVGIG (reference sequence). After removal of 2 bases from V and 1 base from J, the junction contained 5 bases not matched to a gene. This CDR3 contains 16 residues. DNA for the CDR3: TGTGCCTGGAGTACAGGGGTAGGGTCTGGGGCCAACGTCCTGACTTTC. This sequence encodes CAWSTGVGSGANVLTF.

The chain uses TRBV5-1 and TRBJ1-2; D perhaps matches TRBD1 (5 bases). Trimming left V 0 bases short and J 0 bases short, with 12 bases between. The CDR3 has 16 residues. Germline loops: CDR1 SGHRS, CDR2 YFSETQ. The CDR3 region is CASSLVAGGTNYGYTF. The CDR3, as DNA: TGCGCCAGCAGCTTGGTGGCGGGGGGAACTAACTATGGCTACACCTTC.